There are a few counts of the clone carrying this T cell receptor beta chain. The antigen remains unidentified. The study profiled TCR beta VDJ and CDR3 using genomic DNA as template. TCRdb recomputed calls from the reads with MiXCR, one row per CDR3 protein. The sample yields 150,000 to 200,000 distinct CDR3 sequences, about 64% seen once. The data were taken from a study of CD8+CD57+ T cells in acquired aplastic anemia. Trimming left V 11 bases short and J 0 bases short, with 13 bases between. Germline lookup yields CDR1 SNHLY and CDR2 FYNNEI. CDR3 size: 13 residues. Findings and limits, study-wide: Patients and healthy controls showed no significant CD8+ Simpson's diversity difference. Patients and controls shared 25 to 30 CD8+ CDR3 sequences, highly expressed in patients.

This chain uses TRBV2 with TRBJ1-1; D might be TRBD1 (5 bases). The clonotype comes from a human donor with severe aplastic anemia or a healthy control (not recorded which). Sequencing was carried out using sorted CD4+, CD8+, or CD8+CD57+ T cells (not recorded which) from PBMCs. The CDR3 region has the DNA TGTGCCGGAAGAAGGGGACTGAACACTGAAGCTTTCTTT. It specifies CAGRRGLNTEAFF.